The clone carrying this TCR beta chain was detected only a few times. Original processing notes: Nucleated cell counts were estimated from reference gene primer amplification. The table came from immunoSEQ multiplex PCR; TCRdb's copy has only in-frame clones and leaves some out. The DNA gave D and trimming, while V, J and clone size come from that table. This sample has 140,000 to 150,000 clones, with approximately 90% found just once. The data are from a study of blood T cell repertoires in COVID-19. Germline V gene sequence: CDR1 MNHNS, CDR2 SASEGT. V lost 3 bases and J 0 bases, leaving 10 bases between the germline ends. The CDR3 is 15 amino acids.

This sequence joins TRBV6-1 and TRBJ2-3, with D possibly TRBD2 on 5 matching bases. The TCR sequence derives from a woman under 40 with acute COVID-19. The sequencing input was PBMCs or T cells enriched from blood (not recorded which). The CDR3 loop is CASSDLGISTDTQYF. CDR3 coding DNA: TGTGCCAGCAGTGACCTCGGGATAAGCACAGATACGCAGTATTTT.